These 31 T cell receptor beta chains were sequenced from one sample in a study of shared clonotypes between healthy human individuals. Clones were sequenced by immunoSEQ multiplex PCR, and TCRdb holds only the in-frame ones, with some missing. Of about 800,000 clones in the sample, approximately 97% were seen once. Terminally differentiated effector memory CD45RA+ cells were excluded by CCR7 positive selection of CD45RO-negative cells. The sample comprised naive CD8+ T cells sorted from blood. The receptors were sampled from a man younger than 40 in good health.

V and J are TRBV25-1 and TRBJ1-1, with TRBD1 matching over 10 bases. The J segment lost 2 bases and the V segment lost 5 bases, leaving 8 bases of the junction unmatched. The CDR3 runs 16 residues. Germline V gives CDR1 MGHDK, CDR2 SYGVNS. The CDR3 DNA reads TGTGCCAGCAGTCCCGTGACAGGGGGCAGAAACACTGAAGCTTTCTTT. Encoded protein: CASSPVTGGRNTEAFF.

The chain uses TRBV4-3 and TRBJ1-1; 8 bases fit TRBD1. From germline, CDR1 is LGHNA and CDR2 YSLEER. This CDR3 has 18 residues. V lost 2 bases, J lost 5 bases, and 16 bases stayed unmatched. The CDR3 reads CASSQKPDRVSLSTEAFF. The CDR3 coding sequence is TGCGCCAGCAGCCAAAAACCGGACAGGGTTTCCTTGAGTACTGAAGCTTTCTTT.

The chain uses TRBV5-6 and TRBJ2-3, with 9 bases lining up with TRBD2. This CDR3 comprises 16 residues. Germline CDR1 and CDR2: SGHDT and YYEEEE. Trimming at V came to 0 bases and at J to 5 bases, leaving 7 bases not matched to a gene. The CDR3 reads CASSLDLAGAEDTQYF. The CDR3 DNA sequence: TGTGCCAGCAGCTTGGATTTAGCGGGAGCGGAAGATACGCAGTATTTT.

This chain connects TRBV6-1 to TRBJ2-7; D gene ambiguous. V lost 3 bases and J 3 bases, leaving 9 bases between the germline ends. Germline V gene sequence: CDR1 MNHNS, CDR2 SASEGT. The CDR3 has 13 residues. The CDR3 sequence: CASSDRFFYEQYF. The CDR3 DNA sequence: TGTGCCAGCAGTGACAGATTTTTCTACGAGCAGTACTTC.

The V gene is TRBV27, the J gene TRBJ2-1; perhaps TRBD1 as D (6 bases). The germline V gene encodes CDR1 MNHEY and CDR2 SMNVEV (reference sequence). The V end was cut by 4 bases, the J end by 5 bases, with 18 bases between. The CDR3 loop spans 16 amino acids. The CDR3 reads CASSWSAGELDNEQFF. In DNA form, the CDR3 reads TGTGCCAGCAGTTGGTCGGCAGGGGAATTGGACAATGAGCAGTTCTTC.

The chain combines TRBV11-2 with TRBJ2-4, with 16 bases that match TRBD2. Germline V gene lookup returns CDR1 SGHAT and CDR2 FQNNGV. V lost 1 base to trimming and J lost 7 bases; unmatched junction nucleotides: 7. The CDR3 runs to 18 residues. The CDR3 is CASSLGGLAGGPENIQYF. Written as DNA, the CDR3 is TGTGCCAGCAGCTTAGGGGGACTAGCGGGAGGGCCGGAGAACATTCAGTACTTC.

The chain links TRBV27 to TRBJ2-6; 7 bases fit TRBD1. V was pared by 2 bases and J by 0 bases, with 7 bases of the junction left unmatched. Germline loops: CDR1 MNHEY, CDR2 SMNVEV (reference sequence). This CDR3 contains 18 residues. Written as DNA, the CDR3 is TGTGCCAGCAGTTTAAGGGGGCCGTCCGTCTCTGGGGCCAACGTCCTGACTTTC. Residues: CASSLRGPSVSGANVLTF.

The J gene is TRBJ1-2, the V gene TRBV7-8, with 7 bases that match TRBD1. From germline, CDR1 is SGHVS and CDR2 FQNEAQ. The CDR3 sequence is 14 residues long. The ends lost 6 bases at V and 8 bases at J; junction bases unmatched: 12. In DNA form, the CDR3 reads TGTGCCAGCAGTAGGACAGGCTCAGGTAGAGGCTACACCTTC. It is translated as CASSRTGSGRGYTF.

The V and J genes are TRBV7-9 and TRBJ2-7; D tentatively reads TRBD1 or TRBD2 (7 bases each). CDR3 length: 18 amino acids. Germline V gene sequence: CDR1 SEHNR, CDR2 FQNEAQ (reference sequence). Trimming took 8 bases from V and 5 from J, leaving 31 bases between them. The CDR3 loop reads CASSPRGQGERGDNEQYF. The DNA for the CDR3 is TGTGCCAGCTCCCCGCGGGGGCAGGGGGAAAGGGGTGACAACGAGCAGTACTTC.

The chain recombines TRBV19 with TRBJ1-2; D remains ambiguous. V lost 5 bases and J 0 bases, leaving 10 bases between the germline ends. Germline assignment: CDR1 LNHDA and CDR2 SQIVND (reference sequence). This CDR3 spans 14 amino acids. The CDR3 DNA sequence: TGTGCCAGTAGTTCGTTTGGGACTAACTATGGCTACACCTTC. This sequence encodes CASSSFGTNYGYTF.

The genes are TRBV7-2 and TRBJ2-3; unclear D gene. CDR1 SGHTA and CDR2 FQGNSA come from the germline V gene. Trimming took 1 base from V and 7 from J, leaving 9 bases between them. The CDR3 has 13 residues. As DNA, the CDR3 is TGTGCCAGCAGCTTAGGGTTAGAGAATACGCAGTATTTT. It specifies CASSLGLENTQYF.

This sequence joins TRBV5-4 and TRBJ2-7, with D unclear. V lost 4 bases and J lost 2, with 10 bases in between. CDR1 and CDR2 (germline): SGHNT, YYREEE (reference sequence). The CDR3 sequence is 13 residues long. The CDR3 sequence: CASSRPQPYEQYF. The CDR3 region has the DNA TGTGCCAGCAGCCGCCCCCAGCCCTACGAGCAGTACTTC.

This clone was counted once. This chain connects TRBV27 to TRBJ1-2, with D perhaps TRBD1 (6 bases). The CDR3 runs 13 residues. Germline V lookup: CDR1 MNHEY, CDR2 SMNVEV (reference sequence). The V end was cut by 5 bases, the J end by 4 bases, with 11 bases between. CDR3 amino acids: CASSRTASYGYTF. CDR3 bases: TGTGCCAGCAGTCGGACAGCTAGCTATGGCTACACCTTC.

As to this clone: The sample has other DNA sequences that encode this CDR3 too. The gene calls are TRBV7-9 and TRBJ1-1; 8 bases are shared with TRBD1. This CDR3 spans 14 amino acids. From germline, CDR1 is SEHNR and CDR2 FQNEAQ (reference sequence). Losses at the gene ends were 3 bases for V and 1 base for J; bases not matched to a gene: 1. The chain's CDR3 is CASSFQGANTEAFF. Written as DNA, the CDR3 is TGTGCCAGCAGCTTTCAGGGGGCGAACACTGAAGCTTTCTTT.

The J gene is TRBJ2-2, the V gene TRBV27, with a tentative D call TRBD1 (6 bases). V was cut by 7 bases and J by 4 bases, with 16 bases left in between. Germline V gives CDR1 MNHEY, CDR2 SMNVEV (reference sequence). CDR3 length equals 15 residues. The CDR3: CASMGSSGVTGELFF. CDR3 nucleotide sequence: TGTGCCAGCATGGGGTCGTCAGGGGTCACCGGGGAGCTGTTTTTT.

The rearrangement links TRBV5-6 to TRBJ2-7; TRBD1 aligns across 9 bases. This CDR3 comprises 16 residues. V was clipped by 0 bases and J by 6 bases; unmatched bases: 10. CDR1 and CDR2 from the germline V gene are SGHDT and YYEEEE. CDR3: CASSLAGTGTGFEQYF. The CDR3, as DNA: TGTGCCAGCAGCTTGGCGGGGACCGGGACAGGGTTCGAGCAGTACTTC.

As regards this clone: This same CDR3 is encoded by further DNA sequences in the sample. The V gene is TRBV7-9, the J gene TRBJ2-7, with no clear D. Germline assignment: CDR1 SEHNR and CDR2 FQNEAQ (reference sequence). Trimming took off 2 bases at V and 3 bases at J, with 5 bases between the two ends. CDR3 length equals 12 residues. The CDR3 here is CASSLSGYEQYF. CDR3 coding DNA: TGTGCCAGCAGCTTAAGTGGCTACGAGCAGTACTTC. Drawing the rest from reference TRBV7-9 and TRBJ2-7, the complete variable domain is DTGVSQNPRHKITKRGQNVTFRCDPISEHNRLYWYRQTLGQGPEFLTYFQNEAQLEKSRLLSDRFSAERPKGSFSTLEIQRTEQGDSAMYLCASSLSGYEQYFGPGTRLTVT.

This CDR3 reads CASKHSSGSLNEQFF. The CDR3 DNA is TGTGCCAGCAAGCACTCTAGCGGGAGCTTGAATGAGCAGTTCTTC. The V gene is TRBV28, the J gene TRBJ2-1; 10 bases align to TRBD2. The CDR3 is made up of 15 amino acids. The V gene end was trimmed by 7 bases and the J gene end by 7 bases; junction bases not matched to a gene: 10. Germline CDR1 reads MDHEN; CDR2 reads SYDVKM.

The CDR3 region has the DNA TGTGCCAGCAGTCGAACAGACACAGATACGCAGTATTTT. Its protein product is CASSRTDTDTQYF. The chain links TRBV27 to TRBJ2-3; the D is unclear. Trimming stripped 5 bases from V and 2 bases from J, with 8 bases between. CDR3 length: 13 amino acids. Germline CDR1 is MNHEY and CDR2 is SMNVEV (reference sequence).

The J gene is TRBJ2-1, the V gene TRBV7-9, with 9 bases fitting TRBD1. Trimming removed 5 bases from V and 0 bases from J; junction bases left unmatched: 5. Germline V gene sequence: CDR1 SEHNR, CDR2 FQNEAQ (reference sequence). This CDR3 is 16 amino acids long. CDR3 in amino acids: CASSDGTGSSYNEQFF. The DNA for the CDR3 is TGTGCCAGCAGCGATGGGACAGGGAGCTCCTACAATGAGCAGTTCTTC.

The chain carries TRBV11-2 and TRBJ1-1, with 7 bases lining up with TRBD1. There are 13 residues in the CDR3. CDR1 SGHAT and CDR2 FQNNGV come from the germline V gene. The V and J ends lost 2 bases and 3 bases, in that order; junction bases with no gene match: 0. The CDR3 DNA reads TGTGCCAGCAGCTTAAGGGGGCACACTGAAGCTTTCTTT. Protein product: CASSLRGHTEAFF.

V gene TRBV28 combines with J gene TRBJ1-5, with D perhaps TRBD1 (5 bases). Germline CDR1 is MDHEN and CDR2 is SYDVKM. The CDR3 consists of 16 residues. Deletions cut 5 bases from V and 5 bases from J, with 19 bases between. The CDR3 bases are TGTGCCAGCAGTAAGGCGAGGGTGGGAGGGGATCAGCCCCAGCATTTT. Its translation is CASSKARVGGDQPQHF.

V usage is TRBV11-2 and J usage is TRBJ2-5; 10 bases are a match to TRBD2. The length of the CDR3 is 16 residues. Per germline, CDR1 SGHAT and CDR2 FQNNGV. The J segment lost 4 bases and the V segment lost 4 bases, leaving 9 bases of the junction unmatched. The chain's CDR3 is CASSSGLAGDGETQYF. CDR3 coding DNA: TGTGCCAGCAGCTCGGGGCTAGCGGGAGATGGAGAGACCCAGTACTTC.

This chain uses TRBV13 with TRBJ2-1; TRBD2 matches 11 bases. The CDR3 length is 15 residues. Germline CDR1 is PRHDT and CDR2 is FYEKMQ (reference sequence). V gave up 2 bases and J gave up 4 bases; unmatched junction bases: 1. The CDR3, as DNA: TGTGCCAGCAGCTTAAGACTAGCGGGGTACAATGAGCAGTTCTTC. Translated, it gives CASSLRLAGYNEQFF. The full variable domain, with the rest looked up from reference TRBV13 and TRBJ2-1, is AAGVIQSPRHLIKEKRETATLKCYPIPRHDTVYWYQQGPGQDPQFLISFYEKMQSDKGSIPDRFSAQQFSDYHSELNMSSLELGDSALYFCASSLRLAGYNEQFFGPGTRLTVL.

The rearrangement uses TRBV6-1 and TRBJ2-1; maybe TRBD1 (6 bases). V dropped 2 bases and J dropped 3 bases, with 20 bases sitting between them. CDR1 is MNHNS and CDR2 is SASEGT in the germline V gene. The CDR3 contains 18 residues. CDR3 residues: CASSETRLGQGNYNEQFF. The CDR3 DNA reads TGTGCCAGCAGTGAAACACGATTAGGGCAGGGGAACTACAATGAGCAGTTCTTC.

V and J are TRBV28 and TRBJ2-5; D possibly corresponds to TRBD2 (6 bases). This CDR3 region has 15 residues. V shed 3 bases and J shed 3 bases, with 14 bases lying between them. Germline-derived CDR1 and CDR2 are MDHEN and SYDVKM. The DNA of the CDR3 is TGTGCCAGCAGTTTCTTACTAGCCTCCAAAGAGACCCAGTACTTC. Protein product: CASSFLLASKETQYF.

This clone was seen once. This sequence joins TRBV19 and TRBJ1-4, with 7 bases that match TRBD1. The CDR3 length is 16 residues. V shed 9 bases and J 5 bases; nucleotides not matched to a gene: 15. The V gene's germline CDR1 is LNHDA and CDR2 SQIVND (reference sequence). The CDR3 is CASKTGRASGNEKLFF. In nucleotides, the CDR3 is TGTGCCAGCAAGACAGGGAGAGCATCCGGGAATGAAAAACTGTTTTTT.

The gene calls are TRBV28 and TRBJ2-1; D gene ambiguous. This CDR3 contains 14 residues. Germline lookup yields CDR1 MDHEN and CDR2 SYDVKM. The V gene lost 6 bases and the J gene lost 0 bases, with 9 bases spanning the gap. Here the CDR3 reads CASRVVTSYNEQFF. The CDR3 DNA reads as TGTGCCAGCAGAGTAGTTACCTCCTACAATGAGCAGTTCTTC. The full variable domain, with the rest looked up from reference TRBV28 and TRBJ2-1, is DVKVTQSSRYLVKRTGEKVFLECVQDMDHENMFWYRQDPGLGLRLIYFSYDVKMKEKGDIPEGYSVSREKKERFSLILESASTNQTSMYLCASRVVTSYNEQFFGPGTRLTVL.

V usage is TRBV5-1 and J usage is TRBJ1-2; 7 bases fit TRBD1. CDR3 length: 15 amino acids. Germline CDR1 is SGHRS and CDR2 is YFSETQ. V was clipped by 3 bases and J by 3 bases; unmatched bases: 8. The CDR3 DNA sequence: TGCGCCAGCAGCTCTTGGACAGGTGATGACTATGGCTACACCTTC. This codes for CASSSWTGDDYGYTF.

The CDR3 coding sequence is TGTGCCAGCAGCTCGGGGACTAGCGGGCCCTACAATGAGCAGTTCTTC. It is translated as CASSSGTSGPYNEQFF. V gene TRBV5-6 combines with J gene TRBJ2-1, with 12 bases that match TRBD2. The ends lost 3 bases at V and 2 bases at J; junction bases unmatched: 3. CDR1 and CDR2 (germline): SGHDT, YYEEEE. CDR3 length: 16 amino acids.

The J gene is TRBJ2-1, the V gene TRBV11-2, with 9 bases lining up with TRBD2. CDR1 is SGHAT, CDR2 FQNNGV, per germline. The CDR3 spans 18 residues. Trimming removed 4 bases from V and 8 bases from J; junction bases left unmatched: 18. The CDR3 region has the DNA TGTGCCAGCAGCTCGTTCATGTCGGGACTAGCTATCGAGGATGAGCAGTTCTTC. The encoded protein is CASSSFMSGLAIEDEQFF.